The source of this T cell receptor beta chain is a study of blood T cells in healthy people across ages. At least ten counts were recorded for this clonotype. No antigen is known for it. Germline CDR1 and CDR2: DFQATT and SNEGSKA (reference sequence). This CDR3 is 11 amino acids long. The ends were cut back, 5 bases at V and 11 bases at J, with 13 bases in the middle. A sample-barcoded 5' primer and a J-beta primer mix were used in a second PCR of about 7 to 12 cycles. In TCRdb, the 5' RACE reads were re-called with MiXCR into one record per CDR3 protein. This sample has about 1.8 million distinct CDR3 sequences, with 49% found just once. Study conclusions and caveats: Bulk PBMC profiling left naive and antigen-experienced comparisons inconclusive.

Input material: blood. This chain joins TRBV20-1 and TRBJ2-1; D is ambiguous. This receptor was identified in a middle-aged woman in good health. DNA of the CDR3: TGCAGTGCTCCGTCCGGCTATCAGCAGTTCTTC. Protein: CSAPSGYQQFF.